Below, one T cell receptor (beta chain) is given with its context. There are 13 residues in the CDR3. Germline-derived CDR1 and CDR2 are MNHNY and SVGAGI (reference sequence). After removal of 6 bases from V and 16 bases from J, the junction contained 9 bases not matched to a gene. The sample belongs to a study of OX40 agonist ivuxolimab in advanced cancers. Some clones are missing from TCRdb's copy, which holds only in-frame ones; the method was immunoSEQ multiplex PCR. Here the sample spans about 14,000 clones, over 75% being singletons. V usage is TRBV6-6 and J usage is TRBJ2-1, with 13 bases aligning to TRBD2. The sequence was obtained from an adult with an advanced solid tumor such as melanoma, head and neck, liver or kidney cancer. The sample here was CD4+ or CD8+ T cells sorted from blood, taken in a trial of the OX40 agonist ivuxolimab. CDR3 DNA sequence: TGTGCCAGCAGCATACTAGCGGGAGGGCCAATTTTCTTC. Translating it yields CASSILAGGPIFF.